The subject of this entry is one T cell receptor beta chain. Looked up from germline, CDR1 is SGHTA and CDR2 is FQGNSA. Deletions cut 1 base from V and 3 bases from J, with 9 bases between. The CDR3 spans 14 residues. The data belong to a study of shared clonotypes between healthy human individuals. Sequencing used immunoSEQ multiplex PCR; TCRdb keeps in-frame clones, though not all of them. The data contain roughly 1 million clones, more than 60% of them singletons. This chain links TRBV7-2 with TRBJ1-2; perhaps TRBD1 as D (6 bases). This TCR derives from a man between 18 and 35 years old in good health. The sample consisted of memory CD4+ T cells sorted from blood. Noted subset: CD45RA-negative fraction. Here the CDR3 reads CASSLGPGDYGYTF. The CDR3 DNA sequence: TGTGCCAGCAGCTTAGGGCCAGGGGACTATGGCTACACCTTC.